This TCR beta chain was recovered during a study of T-cell reconstitution after alpha-beta-depleted transplantation in children. Overall study findings and caveats: After transplant, at about two months, alpha-beta T cells were reportedly derived from several hundred expanded graft clones. The main origin of T-cell counts and diversity one year after transplant was newly produced T cells. Surviving recipient cells, namely T cells and thymic progenitors, were the source of high day-60 TCRbeta diversity in some patients.

Using unique molecular identifiers, the investigators prepared the TCRbeta library. TCRdb recomputed calls from the PCR reads with MiXCR, one row per CDR3 protein. The sample lists 200,000 to 250,000 distinct CDR3 sequences, roughly a tenth seen once, with 28% in the top ten. With 5 bases removed from V and 5 bases from J, the gap between germline ends came to 10 bases. The CDR3 covers 12 residues. CDR1 and CDR2 (germline): DFQATT, SNEGSKA (reference sequence). In its sample, this clonotype was seen many times. What it binds is not known. This sequence joins TRBV20-1 and TRBJ1-5; tentative D call: TRBD1 (5 bases). The clonotype was recovered from a child younger than two with acute myeloid leukemia, due to receive a stem cell transplant. The source was PBMCs, collected before TCRalphabeta/CD19-depleted stem cell transplant. CDR3 in amino acids: CSAEDKHQPQHF. Written as DNA, the CDR3 is TGCAGTGCTGAGGACAAGCATCAGCCCCAGCATTTT.